The next 5 T cell receptor beta chains were all read from a single sample in a study of Graves' ophthalmopathy and Graves' hyperthyroidism (dated 2018 in TCRdb). Sequencing was carried out with an Illumina HiSeq 2000. TCR beta CDR3 regions were amplified from RNA transcripts for repertoire sequencing. A first-round RT-PCR used HTBI primers with the Qiagen OneStep RT-PCR kit, followed by a second-round multiplex PCR, size selection and purification. The public reads were run again by TCRdb, first through fastp at Q25 and then through MiXCR, and only productive beta chains were kept. Each CDR3 protein gets just one entry, which takes the most common genes and DNA from the rows behind it. The sample includes some 390,000 distinct CDR3 sequences, with approximately 20% observed a single time. Around 1.4% of the sample is in the top ten clones. Sequenced input: peripheral blood. The source is a woman under 30 with Graves' ophthalmopathy. Donor details come from another sample of the same person, matched by shared clones.

The V and J genes are TRBV19 and TRBJ2-7; D call uncertain. The CDR3 consists of 14 residues. Germline-derived CDR1 and CDR2 are LNHDA and SQIVND (reference sequence). V shed 3 bases and J shed 3 bases, with 12 bases lying between them. The CDR3 spells CASSMELLGYEQYF. CDR3 in DNA: TGTGCCAGTAGTATGGAGCTTCTGGGCTACGAGCAGTACTTC.

In this sample, this clonotype turned up many times. V and J are TRBV6-5 and TRBJ1-5; TRBD1 aligns across 9 bases. Germline lookup yields CDR1 MNHEY and CDR2 SVGAGI. Losses at the gene ends were 6 bases for V and 3 bases for J; bases not matched to a gene: 9. The CDR3 totals 16 residues. CDR3 nucleotides: TGTGCCAGCAGAAGGTACAGGGGGCCGGTCAATCAGCCCCAGCATTTT. It yields the protein CASRRYRGPVNQPQHF.

Ten or more counts support this clonotype. This chain connects TRBV3-1 to TRBJ2-2, with D perhaps TRBD1 (6 bases). The CDR3 has 17 residues. V shed 2 bases and J shed 2 bases, with 15 bases lying between them. Germline-derived CDR1 and CDR2 are LGHDT and YNNKEL (reference sequence). This chain's CDR3 is CASSQFEVGANTGELFF. The CDR3 nucleotides read TGTGCCAGCAGCCAATTCGAGGTGGGGGCAAACACCGGGGAGCTGTTTTTT. Drawing the rest from reference TRBV3-1 and TRBJ2-2, the complete variable domain is DTAVSQTPKYLVTQMGNDKSIKCEQNLGHDTMYWYKQDSKKFLKIMFSYNNKELIINETVPNRFSPKSPDKAHLNLHINSLELGDSAVYFCASSQFEVGANTGELFFGEGSRLTVL.

This clonotype has at least ten counts. The rearrangement links TRBV5-1 to TRBJ2-4; 9 bases align to TRBD1. Per germline, CDR1 SGHRS and CDR2 YFSETQ. This CDR3 comprises 21 residues. The V segment lost 0 bases and the J segment 0 bases; nucleotides outside the gene matches: 16. CDR3 protein: CASSLGSDRGSIAVAKNIQYF. In nucleotides, the CDR3 is TGCGCCAGCAGCTTGGGTTCGGACAGGGGAAGCATTGCCGTAGCCAAAAACATTCAGTACTTC.

The chain links TRBV20-1 to TRBJ2-7; D possibly corresponds to TRBD2 (5 bases). This CDR3 has 13 amino acids. CDR1 DFQATT and CDR2 SNEGSKA come from the germline V gene (reference sequence). V lost 3 bases and J 6 bases, leaving 15 bases between the germline ends. Here the CDR3 reads CSARDSGTPEQYF. The CDR3 DNA sequence: TGCAGTGCTAGGGACTCAGGAACACCCGAGCAGTACTTC.